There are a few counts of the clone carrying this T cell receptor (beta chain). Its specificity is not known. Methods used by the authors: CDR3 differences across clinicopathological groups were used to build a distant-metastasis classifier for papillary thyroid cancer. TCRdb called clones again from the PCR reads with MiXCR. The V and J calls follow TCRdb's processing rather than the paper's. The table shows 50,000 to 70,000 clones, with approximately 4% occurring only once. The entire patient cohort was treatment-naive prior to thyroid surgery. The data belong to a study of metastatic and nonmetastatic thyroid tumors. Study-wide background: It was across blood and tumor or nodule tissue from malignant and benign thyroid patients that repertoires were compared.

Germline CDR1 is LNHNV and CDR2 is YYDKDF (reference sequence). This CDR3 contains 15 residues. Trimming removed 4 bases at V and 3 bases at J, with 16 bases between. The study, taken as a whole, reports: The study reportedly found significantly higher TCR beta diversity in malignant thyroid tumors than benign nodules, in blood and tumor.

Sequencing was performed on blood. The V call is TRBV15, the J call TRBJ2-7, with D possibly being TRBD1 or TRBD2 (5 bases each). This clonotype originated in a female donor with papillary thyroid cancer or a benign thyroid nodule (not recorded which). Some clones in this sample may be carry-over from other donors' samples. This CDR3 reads CATSNDEGIVYEQYF. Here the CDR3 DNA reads TGTGCCACCAGCAATGATGAGGGGATCGTCTACGAGCAGTACTTC.